These 8 T cell receptor beta chains were sequenced from one sample in a study of blood T cell repertoires in COVID-19. The assay was immunoSEQ multiplex PCR, and TCRdb's table has in-frame clones only and misses some. The data show 95,000 to 150,000 clones, with roughly 89% seen just once and about 4.7% held by the top ten. The sequencing input was peripheral blood. The receptor set was obtained from a man aged 35 to 55 with acute or convalescent COVID-19.

This clone was detected a few times. The rearrangement joins TRBV6-4 to TRBJ2-1; 10 nucleotides align to TRBD2. The CDR3 is 13 residues long. Germline V lookup: CDR1 MRHNA, CDR2 SNTAGT. The J segment lost 12 bases and the V segment lost 4 bases, leaving 6 bases of the junction unmatched. The CDR3 coding sequence is TGTGCCAGCAGTGCGCTAGCGGGAGTCGGGCAGTTCTTC. Translation: CASSALAGVGQFF.

The V gene is TRBV5-8, the J gene TRBJ1-4, with a tentative D call TRBD1 (5 bases). Germline values: CDR1 SGHTS, CDR2 YDEGEE. This CDR3 has 14 amino acids. V was trimmed by 2 bases and J by 5 bases, leaving 10 bases between them. The CDR3 is CASSFGGGNEKLFF. DNA of the CDR3: TGTGCCAGCAGCTTTGGTGGGGGGAATGAAAAACTGTTTTTT.

In the case of this clone: Different DNA sequences within this sample yield the same CDR3. The chain couples TRBV7-2 to TRBJ1-2; D possibly corresponds to TRBD1 (5 bases). Trimming took off 5 bases at V and 4 bases at J, with 11 bases between the two ends. The germline CDR1 and CDR2 sequences are SGHTA and FQGNSA. The CDR3 is 13 amino acids. The CDR3 DNA sequence: TGTGCCAGCAGCACAACAGGAAGCTATGGCTACACCTTC. Translated: CASSTTGSYGYTF. Variable domain in full (rest from reference TRBV7-2 and TRBJ1-2): GAGVSQSPSNKVTEKGKDVELRCDPISGHTALYWYRQSLGQGLEFLIYFQGNSAPDKSGLPSDRFSAERTGGSVSTLTIQRTQQEDSAVYLCASSTTGSYGYTFGSGTRLTVV.

This chain connects TRBV4-1 to TRBJ1-2; 10 bases fit TRBD1. With 4 bases clipped from V and 8 bases from J, the junction kept 10 bases outside the gene matches. Looked up from germline, CDR1 is MGHRA and CDR2 is YSYEKL. This CDR3 region has 15 residues. Here the CDR3 DNA reads TGCGCCAGCAGCCCCGTGGGACAGGGGTTTCCGGGCTACACCTTC. It is translated as CASSPVGQGFPGYTF.

J is TRBJ2-7 and V is TRBV6-5, with 7 positions matching TRBD2. In germline, CDR1 is MNHEY, CDR2 SVGAGI. The CDR3 consists of 14 residues. V shed 8 bases and J 7 bases; nucleotides not matched to a gene: 14. CDR3 in DNA: TGTGCCAGCGGGGTTGTGGGAGGGGCAGGTGAGCAGTACTTC. Its translation is CASGVVGGAGEQYF.

V gene TRBV7-9 combines with J gene TRBJ2-2; D may be TRBD1 (5 bases). Trimming removed 5 bases at V and 1 base at J, with 8 bases between. This CDR3 has 14 residues. Germline V gene data show CDR1 as SEHNR and CDR2 as FQNEAQ (reference sequence). The CDR3 sequence is CASSIQENTGELFF. The CDR3 region has the DNA TGTGCCAGCAGCATACAGGAGAACACCGGGGAGCTGTTTTTT.

The chain joins TRBV12-3 or TRBV12-4 to TRBJ1-5, with D possibly matching TRBD1 (6 bases). V dropped 4 bases and J dropped 7 bases, with 11 bases sitting between them. The CDR3 loop spans 13 amino acids. The CDR3 is CASSWTAGQPQHF. The CDR3 nucleotides read TGTGCCAGCAGTTGGACAGCCGGGCAGCCCCAGCATTTT.

This clone was seen once. CDR3 protein: CATSGNRGSTEAFF. The CDR3 DNA reads TGTGCCACCAGCGGAAACAGGGGATCCACTGAAGCTTTCTTT. This rearrangement joins TRBV15 to TRBJ1-1; 7 nucleotides align to TRBD1. The J segment lost 4 bases and the V segment lost 5 bases, leaving 7 bases of the junction unmatched. This CDR3 has 14 residues. Germline CDR1 LNHNV, CDR2 YYDKDF (reference sequence). Full variable domain (rest looked up from reference TRBV15 and TRBJ1-1): DAMVIQNPRYQVTQFGKPVTLSCSQTLNHNVMYWYQQKSSQAPKLLFHYYDKDFNNEADTPDNFQSRRPNTSFCFLDIRSPGLGDTAMYLCATSGNRGSTEAFFGQGTRLTVV.